The clone carrying this T cell receptor beta chain was seen a handful of times. Its cognate antigen is unknown. Isolated RNA was reverse transcribed into cDNA used as the sequencing template. Profiling relied on immunoSEQ multiplex PCR, and the TCRdb table lists in-frame clones only, not all of them. The profile shows approximately 120,000 clones, 40% to 55% of them singletons. This sample stems from a study of CD8+ T cells in alopecia areata. General observations from the study: TCRs were shared less clearly across patients than in mice, possibly for HLA-related reasons. Sequencing of scalp samples also captures resident alphabeta T cells of normal skin. Greater clonality was observed in lesional scalp samples, especially alopecia totalis/universalis, versus normal scalp.

This CDR3 comprises 16 residues. V shed 0 bases and J shed 5 bases, with 14 bases lying between them. The germline V gene encodes CDR1 MNHEY and CDR2 SVGAGI. Separation by sorting yielded CD4+ and CD8+ T cells from PBMCs. Sequencing used NKG2D-low CD8+ T cells sorted from blood. This sequence joins TRBV6-5 and TRBJ2-1, with D perhaps matching TRBD1 (6 bases). The TCR comes from a human donor with alopecia areata. The CDR3 here is CASSYSITGNNNEQFF. The CDR3, as DNA: TGTGCCAGCAGTTACTCGATCACAGGGAACAACAATGAGCAGTTCTTC.